The 10 T cell receptor beta chains reported below all come from one sample, sequenced in a study of CD8+CD57+ T cells in acquired aplastic anemia. Patients chosen for sequencing had CD8+CD57+ cells that had expanded, as shown by flow cytometry. It was genomic DNA that served as the template for profiling TCR beta VDJ and CDR3. TCRdb called the reads again in MiXCR, with one record for every CDR3 protein. The table lists over 250,000 distinct CDR3 sequences, approximately 60% of them singletons, with around 1.2% in the top ten. The specimen was sorted CD4+, CD8+, or CD8+CD57+ T cells (not recorded which) from PBMCs. The source of these receptors is a human donor with aplastic anemia.

The chain uses TRBV18 and TRBJ1-1; possibly TRBD1 for D (5 bases). This CDR3 contains 13 residues. Germline CDR1 and CDR2: KGHSH and LQKENI. Trimming shortened V by 8 bases and J by 1 base, and 11 bases separated the two germline ends. As DNA, the CDR3 is TGTGCCAGCCCACTGGGGCCGAACACTGAAGCTTTCTTT. Translation gives CASPLGPNTEAFF.

The rearrangement links TRBV10-3 to TRBJ2-5, with D possibly being TRBD1 or TRBD2 (6 bases each). Germline V CDR1 and CDR2: ENHRY, SYGVKD. The CDR3 is 15 residues long. V gave up 2 bases and J gave up 5 bases, with 15 bases separating them. CDR3 amino acids: CAISEPGGGLETQYF. The CDR3 nucleotides are TGTGCCATCAGTGAGCCGGGTGGGGGGCTTGAGACCCAGTACTTC.

Details on this clonotype: Since a much larger clone is just one base distant, this may be a read error. The chain carries TRBV29-1 and TRBJ2-5; D perhaps matches TRBD1 (5 bases). The J call may not be correct, given that the DNA end is closer to TRBJ2-1. CDR1 is SQVTM, CDR2 ANQGSEA, per germline. The CDR3 consists of 14 residues. CDR3 coding DNA: TGCAGCGTTTATGAGGACACGAGCTCCTACGAGCAGTTCTTC. It specifies CSVYEDTSSYEQFF.

As concerns this clonotype: An end of the junction differs from the germline gene, which may be a read error. The genes are TRBV10-3 and TRBJ1-2; TRBD1 is a possible D gene (6 bases). The V gene's germline CDR1 is ENHRY and CDR2 SYGVKD. The CDR3 extends over 12 amino acids. The CDR3 protein is CATEGGSYGYPF. Written as DNA, the CDR3 is TGTGCCACCGAGGGGGGGTCCTATGGCTACCCCTTC.

CDR3 bases: TGTGCCAGTAGTTTTGGGAGGGACGCTAATCAGCCCCAGCATTTT. Its protein is CASSFGRDANQPQHF. This rearrangement joins TRBV19 to TRBJ1-5; possibly TRBD1 for D (5 bases). Germline values: CDR1 LNHDA, CDR2 SQIVND (reference sequence). Trimming pared 5 bases from V and 4 bases from J, leaving 15 bases between. The length of the CDR3 is 15 residues. Variable domain in full (rest from reference TRBV19 and TRBJ1-5): DGGITQSPKYLFRKEGQNVTLSCEQNLNHDAMYWYRQDPGQGLRLIYYSQIVNDFQKGDIAEGYSVSREKKESFPLTVTSAQKNPTAFYLCASSFGRDANQPQHFGDGTRLSIL.

The J gene is TRBJ2-7, the V gene TRBV9, with 14 bases matching TRBD2. Germline V gene sequence: CDR1 SGDLS, CDR2 YYNGEE. J was trimmed by 9 bases and V by 3 bases; bases with no gene match: 2. The CDR3 length is 13 residues. CDR3 DNA: TGTGCCAGCAGCGCCGGGACTAGCGGGAGGCAGTACTTC. Amino acids: CASSAGTSGRQYF.

The V call is TRBV15, the J call TRBJ1-2; 9 positions agree with TRBD1. J gave up 8 bases and V 0 bases, and 4 bases lay outside the gene matches. This CDR3 is built from 14 residues. Germline V lookup: CDR1 LNHNV, CDR2 YYDKDF (reference sequence). CDR3 sequence: CATSREGQGMGYTF. In nucleotides, the CDR3 is TGTGCCACCAGCAGAGAGGGACAGGGTATGGGCTACACCTTC.

This sequence joins TRBV20-1 and TRBJ2-7, with D perhaps being TRBD1 or TRBD2 (6 bases each). V was clipped by 5 bases and J by 1 base, with 18 bases between them. The CDR3 is 15 amino acids. Germline assignment: CDR1 DFQATT and CDR2 SNEGSKA (reference sequence). The CDR3 here is CSAETGAGESYEQYF. CDR3 nucleotide sequence: TGCAGTGCTGAGACGGGGGCAGGGGAGTCCTACGAGCAGTACTTC.

V is TRBV20-1 and J is TRBJ2-1; TRBD1 matches at 7 bases. Trimming cost V 0 bases and J 8 bases; bases outside gene matches: 10. The CDR3 spans 15 residues. In germline, CDR1 is DFQATT, CDR2 SNEGSKA (reference sequence). The CDR3 nucleotides read TGCAGTGCTAGAGATCAGGTCAGGGGGTTGGATGAGCAGTTCTTC. As protein: CSARDQVRGLDEQFF.

The V gene is TRBV5-4, the J gene TRBJ2-7; D unresolved. The V end lost 0 bases, the J end lost 5 bases, and 6 bases lay between the germline ends. The CDR3 consists of 12 residues. Germline V lookup: CDR1 SGHNT, CDR2 YYREEE (reference sequence). The CDR3, as DNA: TGTGCCAGCAGCTTGGTCCGGGACGAGCAGTACTTC. Translated: CASSLVRDEQYF. Full variable domain (outside the CDR3, taken from reference TRBV5-4 and TRBJ2-7): ETGVTQSPTHLIKTRGQQVTLRCSSQSGHNTVSWYQQALGQGPQFIFQYYREEENGRGNFPPRFSGLQFPNYSSELNVNALELDDSALYLCASSLVRDEQYFGPGTRLTVT.